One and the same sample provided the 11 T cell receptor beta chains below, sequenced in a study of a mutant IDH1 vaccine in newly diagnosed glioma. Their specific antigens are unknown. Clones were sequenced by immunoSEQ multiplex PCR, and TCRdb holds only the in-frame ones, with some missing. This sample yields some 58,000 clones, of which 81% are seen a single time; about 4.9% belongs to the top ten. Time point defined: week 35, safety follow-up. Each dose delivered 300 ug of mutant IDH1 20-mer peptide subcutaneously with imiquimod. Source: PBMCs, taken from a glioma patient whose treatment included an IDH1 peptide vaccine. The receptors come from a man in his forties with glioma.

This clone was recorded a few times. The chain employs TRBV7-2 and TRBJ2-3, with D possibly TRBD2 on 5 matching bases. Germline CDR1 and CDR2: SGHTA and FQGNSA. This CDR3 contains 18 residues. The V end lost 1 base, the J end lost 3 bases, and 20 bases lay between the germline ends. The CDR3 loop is CASSLEYGVQEVTDTQYF. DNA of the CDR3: TGTGCCAGCAGCTTAGAGTATGGGGTCCAGGAGGTGACAGATACGCAGTATTTT.

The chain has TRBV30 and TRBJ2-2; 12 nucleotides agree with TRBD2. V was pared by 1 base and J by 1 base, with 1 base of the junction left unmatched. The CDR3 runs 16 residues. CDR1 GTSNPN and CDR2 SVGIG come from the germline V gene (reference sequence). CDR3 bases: TGTGCCTGGAGTGCGGGACTAGCGGGGAACACCGGGGAGCTGTTTTTT. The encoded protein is CAWSAGLAGNTGELFF.

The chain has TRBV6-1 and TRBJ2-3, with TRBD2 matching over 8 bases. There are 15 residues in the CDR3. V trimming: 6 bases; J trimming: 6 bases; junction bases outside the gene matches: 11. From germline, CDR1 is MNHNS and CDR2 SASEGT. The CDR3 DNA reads TGTGCCAGCAGCGCCACTAGCGGCGGAAGGGATACGCAGTATTTT. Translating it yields CASSATSGGRDTQYF.

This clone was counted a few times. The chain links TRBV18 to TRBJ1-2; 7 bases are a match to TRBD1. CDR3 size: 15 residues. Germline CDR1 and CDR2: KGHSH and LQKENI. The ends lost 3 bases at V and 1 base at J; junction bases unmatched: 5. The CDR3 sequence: CASSPDRVLNYGYTF. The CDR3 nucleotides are TGTGCCAGCTCACCCGACAGGGTCCTTAACTATGGCTACACCTTC.

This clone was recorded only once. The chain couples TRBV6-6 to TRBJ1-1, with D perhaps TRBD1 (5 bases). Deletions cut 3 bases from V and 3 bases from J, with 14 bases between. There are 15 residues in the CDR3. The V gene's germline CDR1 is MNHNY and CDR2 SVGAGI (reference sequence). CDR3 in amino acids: CASSYPRGGDTEAFF. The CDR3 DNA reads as TGTGCCAGCAGTTATCCCCGGGGGGGGGACACTGAAGCTTTCTTT.

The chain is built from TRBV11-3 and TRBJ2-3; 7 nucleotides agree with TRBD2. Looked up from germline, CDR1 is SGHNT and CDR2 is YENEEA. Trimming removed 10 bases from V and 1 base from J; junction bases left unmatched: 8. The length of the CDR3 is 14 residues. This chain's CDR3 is CAKSRGRGTDTQYF. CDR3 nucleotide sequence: TGTGCCAAGAGCCGCGGGAGAGGCACAGATACGCAGTATTTT.

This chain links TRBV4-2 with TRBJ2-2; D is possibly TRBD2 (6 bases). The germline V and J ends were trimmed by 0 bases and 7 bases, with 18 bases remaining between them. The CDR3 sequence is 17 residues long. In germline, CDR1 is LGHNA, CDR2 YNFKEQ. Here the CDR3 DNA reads TGTGCCAGCAGCCAAGATACGTTCGGGCTAGCGAGCGGGGAGCTGTTTTTT. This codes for CASSQDTFGLASGELFF.

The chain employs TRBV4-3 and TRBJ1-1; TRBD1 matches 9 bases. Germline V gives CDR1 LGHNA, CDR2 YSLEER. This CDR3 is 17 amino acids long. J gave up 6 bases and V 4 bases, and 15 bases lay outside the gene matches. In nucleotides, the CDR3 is TGCGCCAGCAGCCCCCCCCTACAGGGGGCTATATCAGCTGAAGCTTTCTTT. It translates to CASSPPLQGAISAEAFF.

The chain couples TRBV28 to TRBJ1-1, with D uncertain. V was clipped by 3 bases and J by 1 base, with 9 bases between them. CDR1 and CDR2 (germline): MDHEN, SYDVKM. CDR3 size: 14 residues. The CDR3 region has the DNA TGTGCCAGCAGTTTTGGGTGGGGGAACACTGAAGCTTTCTTT. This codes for CASSFGWGNTEAFF.

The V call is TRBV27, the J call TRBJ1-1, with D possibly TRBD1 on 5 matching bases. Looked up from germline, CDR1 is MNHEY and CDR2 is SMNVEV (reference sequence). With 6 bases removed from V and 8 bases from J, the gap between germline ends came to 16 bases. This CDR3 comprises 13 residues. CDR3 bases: TGTGCCAGCAGGAGTAGCGGGGCGGAGGAAGCTTTCTTT. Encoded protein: CASRSSGAEEAFF.

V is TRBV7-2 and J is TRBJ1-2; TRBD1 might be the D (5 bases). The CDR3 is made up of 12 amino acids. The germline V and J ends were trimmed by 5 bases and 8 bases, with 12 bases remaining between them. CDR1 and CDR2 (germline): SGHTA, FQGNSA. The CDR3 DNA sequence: TGTGCCAGCAGCCCCCACGGGGACGGCTACACCTTC. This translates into CASSPHGDGYTF.